This T cell receptor beta chain was captured in a study of T cell repertoires in cytomegalovirus infection. Study background: Carrying CMV and the relevant HLA type showed in public TCR beta signatures.

Between the trimmed V and J ends, which lost 2 bases and 10 bases, there was a span of 9 bases. CDR3 size: 12 residues. The germline V gene has CDR1 MNHNY and CDR2 SVGAGI (reference sequence). TCRdb re-called the reads with MiXCR, one entry per CDR3 protein. The sample holds about 770,000 distinct CDR3 sequences, 25% to 30% seen once. About this clonotype itself: The antigen remains unidentified.

The chain is built from TRBV6-6 and TRBJ2-1; D is unclear. The sequence was collected from a human donor in good health (CMV status not recorded). Some clones in this sample may be carry-over from other donors' samples. The sequenced sample was cultured CD8+ T cells from PBMCs, obtained from culture after CMV antigen stimulation. This chain's CDR3 is CASSYRLIEQFF. The CDR3 nucleotides are TGTGCCAGCAGTTACCGCCTCATCGAGCAGTTCTTC.